The rows below give T cell receptor beta chains drawn from one sample of a study of T cell responses to AZD1222 COVID-19 vaccine. The repertoire was sequenced with immunoSEQ multiplex PCR; TCRdb's copy has only in-frame clones and lacks some. Of 110,000 to 150,000 clones in the sample, about 92% were seen once. Sequenced material: peripheral blood, taken after recovery from COVID-19. These receptors were obtained from an adult who had recovered from COVID-19. Each CDR3 is given with its conserved first and last residue. The order of the fields is V gene, clone size, D gene, J gene, CDR3 protein, CDR3 DNA. A D gene is named only where the DNA matches it firmly. For some rows the clone size is stated as once, few or many, or as a class when expanded; others skip it.

>TRBV7-6|-|-|TRBJ2-1
CASSLDQSSYNEQFF
TGTGCCAGCAGCCTGGACCAAAGCTCCTACAATGAGCAGTTCTTC
>TRBV7-9|once|-|TRBJ1-2
CASSVRGGYTF
TGTGCCAGCAGCGTCAGGGGCGGCTACACCTTC
>TRBV15|-|TRBD1|TRBJ1-5
CATSRRQGLVQPQHF
TGTGCCACCAGCAGAAGACAGGGGTTGGTTCAGCCCCAGCATTTT
>TRBV27|once|-|TRBJ2-7
CASSLWRDDYEQYF
TGTGCCAGCAGTTTATGGAGAGACGACTACGAGCAGTACTTC
>TRBV19|once|-|TRBJ2-4
CASSMGRQTKNIQYF
TGTGCCAGTAGTATGGGCAGACAGACCAAAAACATTCAGTACTTC
>TRBV11-3|-|-|TRBJ2-1
CASSIGPTSNEQFF
TGTGCCAGCAGCATCGGACCGACTTCCAATGAGCAGTTCTTC
>TRBV5-1|-|-|TRBJ1-4
CASRLRPSNEKLFF
TGCGCCAGCAGACTAAGACCGAGTAATGAAAAACTGTTTTTT
>TRBV5-5|-|TRBD1|TRBJ1-1
CASSLGPTGDTEAFF
TGTGCCAGCAGCTTGGGACCGACAGGGGACACTGAAGCTTTCTTT
>TRBV28|-|-|TRBJ1-1
CASRPGTITWNTEAFF
TGTGCCAGCAGACCCGGGACCATTACATGGAACACTGAAGCTTTCTTT
>TRBV7-2|-|TRBD2|TRBJ2-5
CASSLNPTSGKWETQYF
TGTGCCAGCAGCTTAAATCCGACTAGCGGGAAATGGGAGACCCAGTACTTC
>TRBV6-5|-|-|TRBJ1-2
CASSPTERNGYTF
TGTGCCAGCAGTCCGACAGAGAGAAATGGCTACACCTTC
>TRBV4-1|-|-|TRBJ2-3
CASSQGSSPKGPTDTQYF
TGCGCCAGCAGCCAAGGATCAAGTCCTAAAGGACCCACAGATACGCAGTATTTT
>TRBV20-1|-|TRBD2|TRBJ2-6
CSASPLAGAFSGANVLTF
TGCAGTGCTAGTCCCCTAGCGGGAGCCTTCTCTGGGGCCAACGTCCTGACTTTC
>TRBV28|-|-|TRBJ2-3
CASSFFTPSTDTQYF
TGTGCCAGCAGTTTTTTCACCCCCAGCACAGATACGCAGTATTTT
>TRBV27|-|TRBD1|TRBJ2-7
CASSSSQGAYEQYF
TGTGCCAGCAGCTCCTCACAGGGGGCGTACGAGCAGTACTTC
>TRBV11-3|-|TRBD2|TRBJ2-1
CASSLGVLTSGSINEQFF
TGTGCCAGCAGCTTAGGGGTACTGACTAGCGGGAGTATAAATGAGCAGTTCTTC
>TRBV27|-|-|TRBJ2-3
CASSLYRYKDTQYF
TGTGCCAGCAGTTTGTACAGGTACAAGGATACGCAGTATTTT
>TRBV29-1|-|-|TRBJ2-3
CSVDVSGSTDTQYF
TGCAGCGTTGATGTGAGCGGTAGCACAGATACGCAGTATTTT
>TRBV27|-|-|TRBJ1-1
CASSSGGHTEAFF
TGTGCCAGCAGTTCGGGGGGACACACTGAAGCTTTCTTT
>TRBV30|-|TRBD2|TRBJ2-1
CAWTSGYNEQFF
TGTGCCTGGACTAGCGGCTACAATGAGCAGTTCTTC
>TRBV4-1|-|TRBD2|TRBJ2-7
CASSQDSTSGRREQYF
TGCGCCAGCAGCCAAGATAGCACTAGCGGGAGACGCGAGCAGTACTTC
>TRBV19|-|TRBD1|TRBJ1-4
CATRDSPNEKLFF
TGTGCCACCCGGGACAGCCCTAATGAAAAACTGTTTTTT
>TRBV11-3|-|TRBD2|TRBJ2-1
CASSWREDRNEQFF
TGTGCCAGCAGCTGGCGGGAGGATAGGAATGAGCAGTTCTTC
>TRBV10-3|-|-|TRBJ1-3
CATAGDGIGNTIYF
TGTGCCACCGCCGGGGACGGGATTGGAAACACCATATATTTT
>TRBV6-5|-|TRBD1|TRBJ2-7
CASSYGPGQGAGEQYF
TGTGCCAGCAGTTACGGGCCGGGACAGGGGGCGGGTGAGCAGTACTTC
>TRBV28|-|-|TRBJ1-2
CASSEGRSGNYGYTF
TGTGCCAGCAGTGAGGGGAGGTCCGGGAACTATGGCTACACCTTC
>TRBV18|-|TRBD2|TRBJ2-1
CASSPGGRQEQFF
TGTGCCAGCTCACCGGGCGGGAGACAAGAGCAGTTCTTC
>TRBV7-9|-|-|TRBJ2-2
CASSPDSLGTGELFF
TGTGCCAGCAGCCCGGACTCCCTCGGGACCGGGGAGCTGTTTTTT
>TRBV9|-|TRBD2|TRBJ2-7
CASSVVWGREGSYEQYF
TGTGCCAGCAGCGTAGTCTGGGGGCGGGAGGGATCTTACGAGCAGTACTTC
>TRBV4-1|-|-|TRBJ2-5
CASSQNRVRETQYF
TGCGCCAGCAGCCAGAACAGGGTCCGAGAGACCCAGTACTTC
>TRBV11-2|-|TRBD1|TRBJ2-2
CASSLAPTGWKAGELFF
TGTGCCAGCAGCTTAGCTCCGACAGGGTGGAAGGCCGGGGAGCTGTTTTTT
>TRBV7-8|once|TRBD2|TRBJ2-3
CASSLAGLAAQYF
TGTGCCAGCAGCTTAGCCGGCCTAGCGGCGCAGTATTTT
>TRBV10-1|-|-|TRBJ2-5
CASSESIGAGKETQYF
TGCGCCAGCAGTGAGTCGATCGGGGCAGGGAAAGAGACCCAGTACTTC
>TRBV28|-|TRBD1|TRBJ2-2
CARRAENRVYNIVGTGVGELFF
TGTGCCAGGCGGGCAGAAAACAGGGTTTATAACATTGTGGGGACAGGGGTTGGGGAGCTGTTTTTT
>TRBV14|-|-|TRBJ2-3
CASSQGLGASTDTQYF
TGTGCCAGCAGCCAGGGCTTGGGGGCGAGCACAGATACGCAGTATTTT
>TRBV29-1|-|TRBD2|TRBJ2-7
CSAGGILRYEQYF
TGCAGCGCCGGGGGGATTCTCCGCTACGAGCAGTACTTC
>TRBV18|once|-|TRBJ1-6
CASSPQKNNSPLHF
TGTGCCAGCTCACCTCAAAAGAATAATTCACCCCTCCACTTT
>TRBV4-1|-|-|TRBJ1-1
CASSQDRGRTEAFF
TGCGCCAGCAGCCAAGATCGGGGGAGGACTGAAGCTTTCTTT
>TRBV28|-|-|TRBJ2-1
CASSPATGTYNEQFF
TGTGCCAGCAGTCCAGCGACAGGGACTTACAATGAGCAGTTCTTC
>TRBV6-1|-|TRBD2|TRBJ2-5
CASSDPSGSLGQTQYF
TGTGCCAGCAGTGATCCTAGCGGGAGCCTCGGTCAGACCCAGTACTTC
>TRBV19|-|-|TRBJ2-7
CASSRGYYEQYF
TGTGCCAGTAGTAGGGGTTACTACGAGCAGTACTTC
>TRBV5-4|-|-|TRBJ2-3
CASSLGEGITDTQYF
TGTGCCAGCAGCTTGGGAGAGGGGATCACAGATACGCAGTATTTT
>TRBV3-1/TRBV3-2|-|-|TRBJ1-1
CASRDLSNTEAFF
TGTGCCAGCAGGGATCTCTCGAACACTGAAGCTTTCTTT
>TRBV6-5|-|-|TRBJ2-7
CASIHWGDGSYEQYF
TGTGCCAGCATCCACTGGGGGGACGGCTCCTACGAGCAGTACTTC
>TRBV28|-|-|TRBJ1-1
CASSLPLSGTEAFF
TGTGCCAGCAGTTTGCCCCTCTCGGGCACTGAAGCTTTCTTT